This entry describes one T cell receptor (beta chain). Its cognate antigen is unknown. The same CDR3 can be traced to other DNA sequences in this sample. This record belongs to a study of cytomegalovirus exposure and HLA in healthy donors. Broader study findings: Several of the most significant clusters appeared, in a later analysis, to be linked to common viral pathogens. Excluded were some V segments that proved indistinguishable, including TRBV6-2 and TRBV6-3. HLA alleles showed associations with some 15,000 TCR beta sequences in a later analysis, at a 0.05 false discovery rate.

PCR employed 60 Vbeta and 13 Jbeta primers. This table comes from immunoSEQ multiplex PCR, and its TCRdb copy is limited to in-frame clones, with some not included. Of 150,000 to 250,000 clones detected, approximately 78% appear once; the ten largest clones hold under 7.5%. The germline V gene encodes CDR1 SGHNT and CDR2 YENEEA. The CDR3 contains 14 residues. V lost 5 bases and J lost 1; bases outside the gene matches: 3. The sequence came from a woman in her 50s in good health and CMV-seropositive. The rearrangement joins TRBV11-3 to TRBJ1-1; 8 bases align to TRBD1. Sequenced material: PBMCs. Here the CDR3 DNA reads TGTGCCAGCAGCCCCGGACAGGGGAACACTGAAGCTTTCTTT. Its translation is CASSPGQGNTEAFF.